Listed below are T cell receptor beta chains from one sample, sequenced in a study of persistence of HIV-infected CD4 T cells. TCRdb's copy holds only in-frame clones and misses some; the assay was immunoSEQ multiplex PCR. The table lists about 64,000 clones, about 77% of them singletons. The antigens of these receptors remain unknown. This specimen was CD4+ T cells sorted from PBMCs after roughly 18-hour stimulation, taken from a patient who received antiretroviral therapy. Source of these receptors: an adult man with HIV who was CMV-seropositive. Each CDR3 is given without its conserved first and last residue. Fields, in order: V gene, J gene, CDR3 protein.

TRBV5-1	TRBJ1-5	ASSAQGINQPQH
TRBV7-8	TRBJ2-4	ASSLAPEATNIQY
TRBV9	TRBJ2-3	ASSVAHSTDTQY
TRBV10-3	TRBJ2-7	AIRRDGTGGEQY
TRBV7-8	TRBJ1-1	ASSYQGVRTEAF
TRBV5-5	TRBJ2-7	ASSLRTGVPHEQY
TRBV7-3	TRBJ2-3	ASSLTGEQY
TRBV5-1	TRBJ2-1	ASSFRAPGVGDEQF
TRBV5-1	TRBJ2-3	ASSLGAGAITDTQY
TRBV6-6	TRBJ1-5	ATIYGGGQSNQPQH
TRBV18	TRBJ1-2	ASSPEQTGPGYT
TRBV19	TRBJ1-5	ASSAIGQGNQPQH
TRBV18	TRBJ1-4	ASSLGTPTTNEKLF
TRBV19	TRBJ2-3	ASSRGGGPTDTQY
TRBV7-9	TRBJ1-2	ASSSRGYGYT
TRBV28	TRBJ1-2	ASSLRGYGYT
TRBV5-1	TRBJ1-2	ASSSDRGTTGYT
TRBV3-1/TRBV3-2	TRBJ1-4	ASSQEGSYVGNEKLF
TRBV27	TRBJ1-6	ASRIWDRTAPLH
TRBV3-1/TRBV3-2	TRBJ1-5	ASSQGSGNQPQH
TRBV28	TRBJ2-2	ASREQGALGTGELF
TRBV5-4	TRBJ2-7	ASSLGTASTREEY
TRBV12-3/TRBV12-4	TRBJ2-4	ASTRDRDIQY
TRBV25-1	TRBJ1-3	ASSPSGNTIY
TRBV5-1	TRBJ1-2	ASSLKRGLEDGYT
TRBV28	TRBJ2-6	ASSTDFTGANVLT
TRBV6-5	TRBJ1-1	ASSRGPSEAF
TRBV6-5	TRBJ2-6	ASRDSSSGANVLT
TRBV7-6	TRBJ2-2	ASSLGATSNTGELF
TRBV6-6	TRBJ2-1	ASTKALRQDEQF
TRBV5-8	TRBJ2-7	ASSRDRNEQY
TRBV19	TRBJ1-5	ASTGGRSNQPQH
TRBV18	TRBJ2-7	ASSPPWGSSYEQY
TRBV10-1	TRBJ2-1	ASSVSRTEQF
TRBV5-5	TRBJ1-2	ASSLYLRGLDGYT
TRBV3-1/TRBV3-2	TRBJ2-2	ASVRGGNTGELF
TRBV7-2	TRBJ1-2	ASSPGQGMGGYT
TRBV5-6	TRBJ1-2	ASSLGGANGYT
TRBV6-5	TRBJ1-6	ASIGGGYSPLH
TRBV27	TRBJ2-1	ASSSRLAGGYNEQF
TRBV29-1	TRBJ1-2	SVEDLYAGQGYGYT
TRBV5-1	TRBJ1-1	ASSLATVNTEAF
TRBV6-5	TRBJ1-3	ASSRQLPSGNTIY
TRBV5-1	TRBJ2-7	ASSLEAGGSRFEQY
TRBV6-5	TRBJ1-1	ASSSPGSDRTEAF
TRBV5-4	TRBJ1-3	ASSLGGQLNTIY
TRBV11-2	TRBJ1-2	ASSLGLGTLYGYT
TRBV10-3	TRBJ2-1	AISVLAGNEQF
TRBV2	TRBJ1-4	ASSTDRGGEKLF
TRBV28	TRBJ1-1	ASSSQGAGDTEAF
TRBV2	TRBJ1-1	ASSEYLGGTAF
TRBV7-2	TRBJ2-1	ASSSRQGSYNEQF